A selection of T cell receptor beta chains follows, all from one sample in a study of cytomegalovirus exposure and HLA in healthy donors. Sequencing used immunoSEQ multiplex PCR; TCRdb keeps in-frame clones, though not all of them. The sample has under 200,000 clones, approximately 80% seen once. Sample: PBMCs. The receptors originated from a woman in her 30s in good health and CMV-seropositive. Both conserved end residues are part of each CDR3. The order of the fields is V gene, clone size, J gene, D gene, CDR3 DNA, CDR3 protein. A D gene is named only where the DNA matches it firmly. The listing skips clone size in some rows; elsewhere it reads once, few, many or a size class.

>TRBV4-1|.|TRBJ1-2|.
TGCGCCAGCAGCCAAGAAGCGGCTGCCCAAGTCTATGGCTACACCTTC
CASSQEAAAQVYGYTF
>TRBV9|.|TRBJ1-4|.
TGTGCCAGCAGCCCCCGTCTCGGAGCAACTAATGAAAAACTGTTTTTT
CASSPRLGATNEKLFF
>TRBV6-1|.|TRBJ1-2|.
TGTGCCAGCAGTTCTCAGGGCATCGGAAGCTGGGGCTACACCTTC
CASSSQGIGSWGYTF
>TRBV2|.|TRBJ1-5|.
TGTGCCAGCAGTGACGAAACAGGGTCAGGCCAGCCCCAGCATTTT
CASSDETGSGQPQHF
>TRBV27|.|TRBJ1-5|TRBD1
TGTGCCAGCAAAGAGATTACAGGGGGGCCCCAGCATTTT
CASKEITGGPQHF
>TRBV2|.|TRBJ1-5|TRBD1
TGTGCCAGCAGTGTGGGACAGTCAAATCAGCCCCAGCATTTT
CASSVGQSNQPQHF
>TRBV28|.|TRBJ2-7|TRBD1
TGTGCCAGCAGTTTAGGGGGACAGGGGGCTTACGAGCAGTACTTC
CASSLGGQGAYEQYF
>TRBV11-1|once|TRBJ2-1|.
TGTGCCAGCAGCTTAGGGCAGGGGATCGGTGAGCAGTTCTTC
CASSLGQGIGEQFF
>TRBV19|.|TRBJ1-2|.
TGTGCCAGTAGTCTGTCGGACTCTAACTATGGCTACACCTTC
CASSLSDSNYGYTF
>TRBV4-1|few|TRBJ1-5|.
TGCGCCAGCAGCCAAGAGTCCACAGGGTACCAGCCCCAGCATTTT
CASSQESTGYQPQHF
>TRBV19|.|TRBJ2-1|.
TGTGCCGTCACAGACTACAATGAGCAGTTCTTC
CAVTDYNEQFF
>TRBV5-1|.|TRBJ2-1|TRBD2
TGCGCCAGCAGCTATGCTGGGGGACTAGCGGGACATGAGCAGTTCTTC
CASSYAGGLAGHEQFF
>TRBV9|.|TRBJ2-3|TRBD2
TGTGCCAGCAGCGTAGTTAGCGGGCCGACAGATACGCAGTATTTT
CASSVVSGPTDTQYF
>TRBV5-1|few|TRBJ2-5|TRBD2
TGCGCCAGCAGCTTGGCCGGGAGGGTCGAGGAGACCCAGTACTTC
CASSLAGRVEETQYF
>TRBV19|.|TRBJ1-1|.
TGTGCCAGTAGTATATATACTGAAGCTTTCTTT
CASSIYTEAFF
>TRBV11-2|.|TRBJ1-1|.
TGTGCCAGCAGTCCGAACAGCCTAAGCATACTGATAGCTTTCTTT
CASSPNSLSILIAFF
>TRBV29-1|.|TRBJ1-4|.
TGCAGCGGGGGCCTCATTGGGGAAAAACTGTTTTTT
CSGGLIGEKLFF
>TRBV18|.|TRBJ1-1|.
TGTGCCAGCTCCGCGGCAGGGGCAGCTTTCTTT
CASSAAGAAFF
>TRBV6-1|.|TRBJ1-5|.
TGTGCCAGCAGAAAGGGGAATCAGCCCCAGCATTTT
CASRKGNQPQHF
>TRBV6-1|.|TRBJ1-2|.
TGTGCCAGCAGTGAGACAGAGTCTAACTATGGCTACACCTTC
CASSETESNYGYTF
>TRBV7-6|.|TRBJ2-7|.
TGTGCCAGCAGCTTAAGTCGGGGAATGGCTGGCGAGCAGTACTTC
CASSLSRGMAGEQYF
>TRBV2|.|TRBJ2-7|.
TGTGCCAGCAGTTACGGCAGTTCGGGGTACGAGCAGTACTTC
CASSYGSSGYEQYF
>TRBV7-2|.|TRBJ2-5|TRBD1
TGTGCCAGCAGCTACAAACCCCCGACAGGGGGAGAGACCCAGTACTTC
CASSYKPPTGGETQYF
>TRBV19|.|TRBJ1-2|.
TGTGCCAGTACCCGGTATCAGGGGCCTAACTATGGCTACACCTTC
CASTRYQGPNYGYTF
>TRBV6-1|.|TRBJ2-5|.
TGTGCCAGCAGTGTCGAAACAGGGACCCAGTACTTC
CASSVETGTQYF
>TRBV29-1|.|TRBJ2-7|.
TGCAGCGCCGGGGGCTACGAGCAGTACTTC
CSAGGYEQYF
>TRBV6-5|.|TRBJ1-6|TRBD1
TGTGCCAGCAGTTCGCCTATTAGGACAGGGTTGTCACCCCTCCACTTT
CASSSPIRTGLSPLHF
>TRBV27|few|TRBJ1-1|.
TGTGCCAGCGGACCACAGGCCCAGAACACTGAAGCTTTCTTT
CASGPQAQNTEAFF
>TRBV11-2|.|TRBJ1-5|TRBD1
TGTGCCAGCAGCTTAGACCAGGGGGCAGGTCAGCCCCAGCATTTT
CASSLDQGAGQPQHF
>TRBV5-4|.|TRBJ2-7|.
TGTGCCAGCAGCTTGGGCGGCCCGGGTAGCGGTAACGAGCAGTACTTC
CASSLGGPGSGNEQYF
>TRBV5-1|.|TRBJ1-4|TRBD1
TGCGCCAGCAGCTCCACCCCAGCACAGGGGGGGAGCGAAAAACTGTTTTTT
CASSSTPAQGGSEKLFF
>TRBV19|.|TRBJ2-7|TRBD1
TGTGCCAGTAGTATAGATACACAGGGGCATTACGAGCAGTACTTC
CASSIDTQGHYEQYF
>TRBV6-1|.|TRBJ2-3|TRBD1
TGTGCCAGCAGGGAGGACAGGGGGGGAGATACGCAGTATTTT
CASREDRGGDTQYF
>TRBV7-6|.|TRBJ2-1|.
TGTGCCAGCAGCAAAGGAGAGGTCAATGAGCAGTTCTTC
CASSKGEVNEQFF
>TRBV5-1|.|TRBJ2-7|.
TGCGCCAGCAGCTCCGAATCGGGGTTCTCCTACGAGCAGTACTTC
CASSSESGFSYEQYF
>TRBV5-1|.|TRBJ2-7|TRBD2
TGCGCCAGCAGCGAGCGGGAGGGCGGTGAGCAGTACTTC
CASSEREGGEQYF
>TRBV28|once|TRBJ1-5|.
TGTGCCAGCAGTTCCACCGTGCGGAGGGTTCAGCCCCAGCATTTT
CASSSTVRRVQPQHF
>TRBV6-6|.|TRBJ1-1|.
TGTGCCAGCAGTTACGCGAGGGTGAACACTGAAGCTTTCTTT
CASSYARVNTEAFF
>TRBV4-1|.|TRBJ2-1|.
TGCGCCAGCAGCCCCAACGAACAAAACAATGAGCAGTTCTTC
CASSPNEQNNEQFF
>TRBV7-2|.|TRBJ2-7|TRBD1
TGTGCCAGCAGCTTTTCGACAGGGGGCTACGAGCAGTACTTC
CASSFSTGGYEQYF
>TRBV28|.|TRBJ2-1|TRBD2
TGTGCCAGCAGTTTGTCTTTTCCTAGCGGGTACAATGAGCAGTTCTTC
CASSLSFPSGYNEQFF
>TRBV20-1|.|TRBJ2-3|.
TGCAGTGTTCCGGATACGCAGTATTTT
CSVPDTQYF
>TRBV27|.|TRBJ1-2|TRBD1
TGTGCCAGCAGTCCTGCGACAGGGACCTATGGCTACACCTTC
CASSPATGTYGYTF